This TCR beta chain comes out of a study of radiation and T cells in renal cell carcinoma. Repertoires were generated with immunoSEQ multiplex PCR, while TCRdb's copy carries only in-frame clones and drops some. Seen here are 150,000 or so clones, 75% to 90% observed once, and the top ten hold roughly 25%. Germline CDR1 reads KGHSH; CDR2 reads LQKENI. The junction had 3 bases not matched to a gene; V was cut back by 2 bases and J by 6 bases. The CDR3 is 16 residues long. Time point of the sample: baseline pretreatment blood. As for treatment: 15 Gy SBRT to primary tumor, nephrectomy 4 weeks later. The tumor was a clear cell renal cell carcinoma. Study-wide points: Pretreatment tumor biopsies were lacking, so baseline clonotypes are unknown. Top tumor clonotypes rose in blood 2 weeks post-radiation, then contracted.

With regard to this clone: The antigen is unknown.

Specimen: blood, collected from a patient whose treatment included radiotherapy and nephrectomy. The rearrangement uses TRBV18 and TRBJ2-2; TRBD2 agrees at 13 bases. The clonotype originates from a woman aged 45-65 years with renal cell carcinoma. The CDR3 spells CASSPGLAGEAGELFF. For the CDR3, the DNA is TGTGCCAGCTCACCAGGACTAGCGGGAGAAGCCGGGGAGCTGTTTTTT.